This T cell receptor beta chain was captured in a study of OX40 agonist ivuxolimab in advanced cancers. Study-wide background: Three patients, one with hepatocellular carcinoma and two with cutaneous melanoma, achieved partial responses. Findings and caveats of the study: At 0.1 to 3.0 mg/kg, clonal expansion of CD4+ and CD8+ blood T cells had occurred by week 6.

This CDR3 contains 15 residues. V was clipped by 1 base and J by 6 bases, with 16 bases between them. CDR1 and CDR2 (germline): SGHVS, FNYEAQ. Remarks on this clone: As yet, its antigen is unknown.

TCRdb's table, derived via immunoSEQ multiplex PCR, lists solely in-frame clones and lacks some. The sample lists roughly 140,000 clones, around 94% occurring once. Here the sequenced sample was CD4+ or CD8+ T cells sorted from blood, taken in a trial of the OX40 agonist ivuxolimab. The chain has TRBV7-6 and TRBJ2-7; D might be TRBD2 (5 bases). This TCR came from an adult with an advanced solid tumor such as melanoma, head and neck, liver or kidney cancer. In DNA, the CDR3 is TGTGCCAGCAGCTTAGTGGGAGCCCGATCCCCCGAGCAGTACTTC. The encoded protein is CASSLVGARSPEQYF. Using reference TRBV7-6 and TRBJ2-7 for the parts outside the CDR3, the full variable domain is GAGVSQSPRYKVTKRGQDVALRCDPISGHVSLYWYRQALGQGPEFLTYFNYEAQQDKSGLPNDRFSAERPEGSISTLTIQRTEQRDSAMYRCASSLVGARSPEQYFGPGTRLTVT.